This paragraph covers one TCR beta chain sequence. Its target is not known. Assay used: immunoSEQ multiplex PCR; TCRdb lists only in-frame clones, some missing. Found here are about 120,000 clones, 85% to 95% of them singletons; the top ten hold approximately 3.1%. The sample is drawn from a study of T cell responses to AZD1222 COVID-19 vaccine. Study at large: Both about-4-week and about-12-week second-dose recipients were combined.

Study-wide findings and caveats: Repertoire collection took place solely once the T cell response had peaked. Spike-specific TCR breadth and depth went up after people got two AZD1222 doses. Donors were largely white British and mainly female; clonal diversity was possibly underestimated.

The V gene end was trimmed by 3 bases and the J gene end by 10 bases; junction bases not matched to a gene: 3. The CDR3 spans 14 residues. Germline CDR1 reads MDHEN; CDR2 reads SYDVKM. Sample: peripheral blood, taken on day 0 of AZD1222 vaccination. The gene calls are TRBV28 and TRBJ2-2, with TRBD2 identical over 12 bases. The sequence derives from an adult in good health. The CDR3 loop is CASSFPSGREELFF. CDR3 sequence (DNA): TGTGCCAGCAGTTTTCCTAGCGGGAGGGAGGAGCTGTTTTTT.